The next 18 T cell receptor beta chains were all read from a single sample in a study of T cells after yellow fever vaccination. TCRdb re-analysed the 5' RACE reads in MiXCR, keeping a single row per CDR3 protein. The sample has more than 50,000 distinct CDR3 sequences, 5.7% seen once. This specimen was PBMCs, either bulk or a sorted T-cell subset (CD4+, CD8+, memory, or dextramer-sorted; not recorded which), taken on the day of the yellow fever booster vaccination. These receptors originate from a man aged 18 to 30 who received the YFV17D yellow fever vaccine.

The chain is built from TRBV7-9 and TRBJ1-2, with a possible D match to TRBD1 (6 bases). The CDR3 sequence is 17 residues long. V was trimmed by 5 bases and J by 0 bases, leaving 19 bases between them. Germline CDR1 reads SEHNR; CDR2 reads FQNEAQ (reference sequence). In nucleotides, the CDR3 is TGTGCCAGCAGCACAAGGGGGGCCAGGCCCTCTAACTATGGCTACACCTTC. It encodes CASSTRGARPSNYGYTF. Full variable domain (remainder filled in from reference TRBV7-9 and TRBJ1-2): DTGVSQNPRHKITKRGQNVTFRCDPISEHNRLYWYRQTLGQGPEFLTYFQNEAQLEKSRLLSDRFSAERPKGSFSTLEIQRTEQGDSAMYLCASSTRGARPSNYGYTFGSGTRLTVV.

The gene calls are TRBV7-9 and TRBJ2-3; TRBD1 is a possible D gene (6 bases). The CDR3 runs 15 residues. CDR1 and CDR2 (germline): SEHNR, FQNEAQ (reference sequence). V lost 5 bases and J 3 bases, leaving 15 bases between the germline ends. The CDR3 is CASSQWTAQTDTQYF. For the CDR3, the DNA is TGTGCCAGCAGCCAGTGGACAGCGCAGACAGATACGCAGTATTTT.

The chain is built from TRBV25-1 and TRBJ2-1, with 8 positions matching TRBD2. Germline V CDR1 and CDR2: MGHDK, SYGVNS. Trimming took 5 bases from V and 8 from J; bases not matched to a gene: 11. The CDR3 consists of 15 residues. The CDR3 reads CASSYPGGAKDEQFF. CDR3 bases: TGTGCCAGCAGTTACCCGGGGGGGGCTAAGGATGAGCAGTTCTTC.

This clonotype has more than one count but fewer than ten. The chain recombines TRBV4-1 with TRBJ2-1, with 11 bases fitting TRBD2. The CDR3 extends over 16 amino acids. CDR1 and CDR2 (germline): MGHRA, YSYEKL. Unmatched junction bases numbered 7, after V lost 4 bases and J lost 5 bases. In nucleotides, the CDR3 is TGCGCCAGCAGCCCGAAGCTAGCGGGGGGAAACAATGAGCAGTTCTTC. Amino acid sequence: CASSPKLAGGNNEQFF.

The chain's CDR3 is CASSYLTGRTYEQYF. The DNA of the CDR3 is TGTGCCAGCAGTTACCTGACAGGGAGGACCTACGAGCAGTACTTC. The chain links TRBV6-2 or TRBV6-3 to TRBJ2-7, with D possibly matching TRBD1 (7 bases). This CDR3 has 15 amino acids. V was trimmed by 2 bases and J by 2 bases, leaving 13 bases between them. The germline V gene has CDR1 MNHEY and CDR2 SVGEGT.

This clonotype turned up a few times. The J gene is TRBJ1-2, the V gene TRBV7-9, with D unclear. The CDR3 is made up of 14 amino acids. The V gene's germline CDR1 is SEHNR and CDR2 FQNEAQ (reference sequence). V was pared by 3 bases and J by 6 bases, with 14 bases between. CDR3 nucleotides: TGTGCCAGCAGCTTTTCACCCGGACCGGATGGCTACACCTTC. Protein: CASSFSPGPDGYTF.

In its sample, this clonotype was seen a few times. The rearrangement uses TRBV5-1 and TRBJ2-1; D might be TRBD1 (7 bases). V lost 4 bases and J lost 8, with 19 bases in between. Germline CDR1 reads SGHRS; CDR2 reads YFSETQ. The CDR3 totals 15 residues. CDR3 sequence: CASSPGDSPGDEQFF. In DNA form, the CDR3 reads TGCGCCAGCAGCCCGGGGGACAGCCCGGGGGATGAGCAGTTCTTC.

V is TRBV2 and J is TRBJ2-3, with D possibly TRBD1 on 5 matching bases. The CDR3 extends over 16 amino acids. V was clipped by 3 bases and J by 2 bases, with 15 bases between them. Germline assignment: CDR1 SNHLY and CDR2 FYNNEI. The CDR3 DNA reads TGTGCCAGCAGTGACTGGCGACTGGACAACACAGATACGCAGTATTTT. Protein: CASSDWRLDNTDTQYF.

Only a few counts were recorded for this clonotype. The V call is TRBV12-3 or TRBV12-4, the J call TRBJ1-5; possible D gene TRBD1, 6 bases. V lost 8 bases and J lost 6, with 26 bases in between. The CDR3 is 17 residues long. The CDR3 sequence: CASRRGGAIGGGQPQHF. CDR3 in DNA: TGTGCCAGCCGGCGCGGGGGCGCAATAGGTGGGGGTCAGCCCCAGCATTTT.

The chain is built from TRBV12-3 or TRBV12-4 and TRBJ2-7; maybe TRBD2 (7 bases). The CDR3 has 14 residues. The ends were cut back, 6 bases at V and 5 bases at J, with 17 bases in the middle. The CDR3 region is CASSKDQGGDEQYF. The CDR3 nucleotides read TGTGCCAGCAGCAAAGATCAAGGGGGGGACGAGCAGTACTTC.

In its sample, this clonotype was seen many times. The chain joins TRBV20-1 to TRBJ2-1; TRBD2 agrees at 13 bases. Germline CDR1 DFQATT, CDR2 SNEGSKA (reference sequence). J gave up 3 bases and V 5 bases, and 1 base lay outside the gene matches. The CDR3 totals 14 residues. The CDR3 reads CSARLAGGYNEQFF. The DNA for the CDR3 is TGCAGTGCTCGACTAGCGGGGGGCTACAATGAGCAGTTCTTC.

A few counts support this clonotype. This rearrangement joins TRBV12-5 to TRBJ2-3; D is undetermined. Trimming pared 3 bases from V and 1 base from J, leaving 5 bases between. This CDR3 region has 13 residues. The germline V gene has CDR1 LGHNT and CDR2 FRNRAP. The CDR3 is CASGLLGTDTQYF. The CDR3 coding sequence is TGTGCTAGTGGTTTATTGGGCACAGATACGCAGTATTTT.

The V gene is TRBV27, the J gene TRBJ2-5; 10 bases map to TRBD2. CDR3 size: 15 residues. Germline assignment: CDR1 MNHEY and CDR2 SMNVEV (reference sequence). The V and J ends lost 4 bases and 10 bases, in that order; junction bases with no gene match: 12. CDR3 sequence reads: CASSSLAGGPGDQYF. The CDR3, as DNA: TGTGCCAGCAGTTCATTAGCGGGGGGACCCGGGGACCAGTACTTC.

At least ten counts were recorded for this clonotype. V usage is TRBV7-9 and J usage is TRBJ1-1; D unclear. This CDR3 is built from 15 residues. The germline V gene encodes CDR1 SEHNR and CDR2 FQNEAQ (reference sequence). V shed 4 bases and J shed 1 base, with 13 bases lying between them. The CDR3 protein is CASSSDGRGNTEAFF. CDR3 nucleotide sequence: TGTGCCAGCAGCTCGGACGGGAGAGGGAACACTGAAGCTTTCTTT.

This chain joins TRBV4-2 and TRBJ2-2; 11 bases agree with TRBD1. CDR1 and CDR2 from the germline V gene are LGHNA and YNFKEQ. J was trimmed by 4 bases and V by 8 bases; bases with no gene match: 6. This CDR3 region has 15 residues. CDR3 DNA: TGTGCCAGCTGGACAGGGGGCTCGTCCACCGGGGAGCTGTTTTTT. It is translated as CASWTGGSSTGELFF.

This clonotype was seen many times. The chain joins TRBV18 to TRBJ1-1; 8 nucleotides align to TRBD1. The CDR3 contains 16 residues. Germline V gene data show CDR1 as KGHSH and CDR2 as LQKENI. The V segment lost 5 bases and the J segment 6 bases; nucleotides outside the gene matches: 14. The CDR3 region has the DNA TGTGCCAGCTCAGCAGGGACAGGCGTTATCCTTTCTGAAGCTTTCTTT. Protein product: CASSAGTGVILSEAFF.

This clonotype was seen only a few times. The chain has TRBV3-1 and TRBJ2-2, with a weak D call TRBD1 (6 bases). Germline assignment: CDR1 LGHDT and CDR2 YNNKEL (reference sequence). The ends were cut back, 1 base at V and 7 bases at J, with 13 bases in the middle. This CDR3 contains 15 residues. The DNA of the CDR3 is TGTGCCAGCAGCCAAGTCCCAGGGGCGGGCGGGGAGCTGTTTTTT. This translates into CASSQVPGAGGELFF.

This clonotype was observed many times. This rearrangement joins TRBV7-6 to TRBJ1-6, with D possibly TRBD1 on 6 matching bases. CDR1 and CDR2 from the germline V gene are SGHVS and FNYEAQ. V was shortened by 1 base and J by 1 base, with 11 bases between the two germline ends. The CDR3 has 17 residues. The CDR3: CASSLEVTGSYNSPLHF. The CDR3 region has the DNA TGTGCCAGCAGCTTAGAGGTCACAGGGTCCTATAATTCACCCCTCCACTTT.